What follows is one TCR beta chain and its context. These data belong to a study of blood T cell repertoires in COVID-19. About the research overall: Acute-phase and convalescent COVID-19 samples originated in the United States, Italy and Spain.

In the source study's methods: Quantification of nucleated cells was approximated via reference gene primer amplification. TCRdb keeps only in-frame clones here, not all; method: immunoSEQ multiplex PCR. For V, J and clone size, that table is used; D and trimming come from the DNA. This sample carries more than 55,000 clones, around 93% of them seen once, and the ten largest clones take about 4.6%. The CDR3 loop spans 16 amino acids. The V gene's germline CDR1 is SGHVS and CDR2 FNYEAQ. After removal of 4 bases from V and 3 bases from J, the junction contained 9 bases not matched to a gene. Source material: peripheral blood. This chain uses TRBV7-6 with TRBJ1-3; 7 bases fit TRBD1. The clonotype was recovered from a man aged 50 to 60 with active COVID-19. The CDR3 protein is CASSSRVNRGGNTIYF. In DNA, the CDR3 is TGTGCCAGCAGCTCAAGGGTCAACAGGGGTGGAAACACCATATATTTT.